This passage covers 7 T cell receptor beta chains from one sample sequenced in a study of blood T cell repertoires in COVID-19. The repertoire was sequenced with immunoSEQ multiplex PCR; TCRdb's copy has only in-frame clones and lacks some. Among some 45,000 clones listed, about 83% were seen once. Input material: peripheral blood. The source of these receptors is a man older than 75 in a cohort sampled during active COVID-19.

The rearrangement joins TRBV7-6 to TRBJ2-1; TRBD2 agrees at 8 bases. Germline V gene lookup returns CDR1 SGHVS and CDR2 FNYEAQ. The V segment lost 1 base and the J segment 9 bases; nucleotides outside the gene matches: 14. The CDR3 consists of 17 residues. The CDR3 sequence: CASSLEAGELRQGEQFF. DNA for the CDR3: TGTGCCAGCAGCTTAGAAGCGGGAGAGCTTCGGCAGGGTGAGCAGTTCTTC.

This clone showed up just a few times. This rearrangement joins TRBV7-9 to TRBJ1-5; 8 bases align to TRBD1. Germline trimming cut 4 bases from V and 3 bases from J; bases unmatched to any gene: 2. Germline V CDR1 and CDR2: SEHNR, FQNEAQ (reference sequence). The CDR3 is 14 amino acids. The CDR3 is CASSSDRDNQPQHF. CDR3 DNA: TGTGCCAGCAGCTCGGACAGGGACAATCAGCCCCAGCATTTT. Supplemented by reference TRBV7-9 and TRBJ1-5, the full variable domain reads DTGVSQNPRHKITKRGQNVTFRCDPISEHNRLYWYRQTLGQGPEFLTYFQNEAQLEKSRLLSDRFSAERPKGSFSTLEIQRTEQGDSAMYLCASSSDRDNQPQHFGDGTRLSIL.

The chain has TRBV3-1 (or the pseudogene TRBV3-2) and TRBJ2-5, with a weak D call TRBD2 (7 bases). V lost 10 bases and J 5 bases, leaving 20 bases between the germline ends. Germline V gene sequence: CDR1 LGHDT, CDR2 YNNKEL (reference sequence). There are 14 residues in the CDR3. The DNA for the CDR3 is TGTGCCACGGACCTGGGGGGGGCGGGGGAGACCCAGTACTTC. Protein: CATDLGGAGETQYF.

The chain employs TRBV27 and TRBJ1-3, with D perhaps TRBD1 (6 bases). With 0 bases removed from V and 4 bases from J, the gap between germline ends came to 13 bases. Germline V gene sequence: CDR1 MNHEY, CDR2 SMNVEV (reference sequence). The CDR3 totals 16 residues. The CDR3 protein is CASSLSKAGVGNTIYF. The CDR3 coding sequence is TGTGCCAGCAGTTTATCGAAGGCAGGGGTAGGAAACACCATATATTTT.

The CDR3 nucleotides read TGTGCCAGTAGTATAGGACTAGCGGGGTTAGACAATGAGCAGTTCTTC. Translation gives CASSIGLAGLDNEQFF. The V and J genes are TRBV19 and TRBJ2-1; 11 bases fit TRBD2. The CDR3 extends over 16 amino acids. With 1 base clipped from V and 5 bases from J, the junction kept 4 bases outside the gene matches. Germline CDR1 is LNHDA and CDR2 is SQIVND (reference sequence). The complete variable domain, with remaining parts taken from reference TRBV19 and TRBJ2-1, reads DGGITQSPKYLFRKEGQNVTLSCEQNLNHDAMYWYRQDPGQGLRLIYYSQIVNDFQKGDIAEGYSVSREKKESFPLTVTSAQKNPTAFYLCASSIGLAGLDNEQFFGPGTRLTVL.

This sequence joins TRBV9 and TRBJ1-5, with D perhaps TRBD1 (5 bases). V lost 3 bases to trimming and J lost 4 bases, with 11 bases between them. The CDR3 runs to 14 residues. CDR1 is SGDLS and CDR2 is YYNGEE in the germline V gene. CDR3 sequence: CASSGGHLNQPQHF. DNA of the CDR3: TGTGCCAGCAGCGGAGGACACCTAAATCAGCCCCAGCATTTT.

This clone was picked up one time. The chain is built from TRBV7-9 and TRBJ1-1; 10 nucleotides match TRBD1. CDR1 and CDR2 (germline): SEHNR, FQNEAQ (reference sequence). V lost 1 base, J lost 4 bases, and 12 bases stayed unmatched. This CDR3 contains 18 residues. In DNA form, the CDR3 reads TGTGCCAGCAGCTTAGGAGGACAGGGGGGGTTAGCGCCCACTGAAGCTTTCTTT. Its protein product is CASSLGGQGGLAPTEAFF.